This TCR beta chain is from a study of read filtering for tumor transcriptome and immune sequencing. Findings and limits, study-wide: Without single-read clonotypes, shared clonotype proportions correlated more between IR-seq and RNA-seq.

The library was built from roughly 400 ng RNA with molecular barcoded adaptors for alpha/delta and beta/gamma chains. TCRdb reprocessed the reads with MiXCR, giving one entry per CDR3 protein. The profile shows tens of thousands of distinct CDR3 sequences, about 15% of them singletons. This clonotype was found many times. What it binds is unknown. The germline V gene has CDR1 MNHNY and CDR2 SVGAGI (reference sequence). The CDR3 runs 15 residues. V lost 7 bases, J lost 0 bases, and 10 bases lay in between. The chain joins TRBV6-6 to TRBJ2-6; no clear D gene. This clonotype was sampled from a donor aged 40 or over with multiple myeloma. The source material was a population of CD138-negative cells sorted from bone marrow. CDR3 in amino acids: CASTKAHSGANVLTF. The CDR3, as DNA: TGTGCCAGCACTAAAGCGCACTCTGGGGCCAACGTCCTGACTTTC.